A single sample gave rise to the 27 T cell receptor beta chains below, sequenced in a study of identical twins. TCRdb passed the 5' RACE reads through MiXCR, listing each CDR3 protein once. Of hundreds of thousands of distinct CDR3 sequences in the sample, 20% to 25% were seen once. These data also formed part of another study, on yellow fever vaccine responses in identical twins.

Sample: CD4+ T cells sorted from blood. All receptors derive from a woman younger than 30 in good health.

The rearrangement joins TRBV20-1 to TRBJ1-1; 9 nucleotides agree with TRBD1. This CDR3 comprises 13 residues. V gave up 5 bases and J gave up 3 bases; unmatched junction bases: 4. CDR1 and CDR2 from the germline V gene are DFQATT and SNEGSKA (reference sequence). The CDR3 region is CSAPRQGDTEAFF. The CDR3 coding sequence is TGCAGTGCTCCACGACAGGGGGACACTGAAGCTTTCTTT.

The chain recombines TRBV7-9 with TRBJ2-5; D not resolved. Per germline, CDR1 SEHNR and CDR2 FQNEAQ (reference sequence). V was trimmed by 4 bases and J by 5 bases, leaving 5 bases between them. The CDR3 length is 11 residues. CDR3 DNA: TGTGCCAGCAGCTGGCGGGAGACCCAGTACTTC. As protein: CASSWRETQYF.

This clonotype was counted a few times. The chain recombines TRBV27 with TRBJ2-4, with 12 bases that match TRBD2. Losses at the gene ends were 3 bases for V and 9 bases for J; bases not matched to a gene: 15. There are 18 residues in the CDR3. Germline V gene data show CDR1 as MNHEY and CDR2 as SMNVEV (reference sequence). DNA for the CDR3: TGTGCCAGCAGTTTCCGCCAGCCGACTAGCGGGAGTAGGGGCATTCAGTACTTC. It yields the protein CASSFRQPTSGSRGIQYF.

The CDR3 nucleotides read TGTGCCAGCAGTTTACTCCGACTAGCGGGAGTTGTGGAGACCCAGTACTTC. Its protein product is CASSLLRLAGVVETQYF. This chain links TRBV28 with TRBJ2-5, with 12 bases identical to TRBD2. CDR1 and CDR2 (germline): MDHEN, SYDVKM. The V gene end was trimmed by 2 bases and the J gene end by 5 bases; junction bases not matched to a gene: 9. The CDR3 is 17 residues long.

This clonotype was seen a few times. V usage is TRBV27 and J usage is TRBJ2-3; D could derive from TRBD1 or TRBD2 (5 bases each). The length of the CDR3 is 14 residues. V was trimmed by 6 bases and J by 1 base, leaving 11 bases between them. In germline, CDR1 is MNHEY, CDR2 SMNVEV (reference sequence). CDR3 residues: CASRGTIGTDTQYF. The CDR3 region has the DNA TGTGCCAGCAGGGGGACGATTGGCACAGATACGCAGTATTTT.

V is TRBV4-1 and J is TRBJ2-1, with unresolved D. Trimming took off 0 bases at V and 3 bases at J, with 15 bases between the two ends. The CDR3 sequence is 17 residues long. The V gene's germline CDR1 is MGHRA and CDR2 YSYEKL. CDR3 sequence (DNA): TGCGCCAGCAGCCAAGAGGATATTAAGGTGATCTACAATGAGCAGTTCTTC. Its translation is CASSQEDIKVIYNEQFF.

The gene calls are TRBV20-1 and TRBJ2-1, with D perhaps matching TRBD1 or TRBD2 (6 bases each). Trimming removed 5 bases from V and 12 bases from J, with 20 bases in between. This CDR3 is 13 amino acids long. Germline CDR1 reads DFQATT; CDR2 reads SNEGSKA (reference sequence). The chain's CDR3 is CSACEGGGWVQFF. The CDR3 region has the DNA TGCAGTGCTTGCGAAGGAGGGGGATGGGTGCAGTTCTTC.

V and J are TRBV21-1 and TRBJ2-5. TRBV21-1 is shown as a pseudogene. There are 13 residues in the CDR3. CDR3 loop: CASSKVWSETQYF. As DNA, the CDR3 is TGTGCCAGCAGCAAAGTGTGGTCAGAGACCCAGTACTTC.

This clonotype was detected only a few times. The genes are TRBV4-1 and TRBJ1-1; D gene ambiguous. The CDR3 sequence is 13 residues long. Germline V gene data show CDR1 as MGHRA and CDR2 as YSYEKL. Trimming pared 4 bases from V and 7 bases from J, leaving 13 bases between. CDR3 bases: TGCGCCAGCAGCCTAAGGACCCGGGATGAAGCTTTCTTT. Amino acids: CASSLRTRDEAFF.

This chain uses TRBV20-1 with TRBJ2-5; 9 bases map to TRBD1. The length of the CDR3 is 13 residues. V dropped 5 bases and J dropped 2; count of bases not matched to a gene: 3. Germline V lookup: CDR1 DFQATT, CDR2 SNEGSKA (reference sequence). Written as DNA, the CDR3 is TGCAGTGCTGGAGGACAGGGGCAAGAGACCCAGTACTTC. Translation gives CSAGGQGQETQYF.

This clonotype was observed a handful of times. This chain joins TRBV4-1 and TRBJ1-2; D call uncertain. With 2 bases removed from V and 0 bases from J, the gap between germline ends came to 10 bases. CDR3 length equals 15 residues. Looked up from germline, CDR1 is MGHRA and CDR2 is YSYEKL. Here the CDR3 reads CASSQPSAANYGYTF. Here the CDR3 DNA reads TGCGCCAGCAGCCAACCATCAGCAGCTAACTATGGCTACACCTTC.

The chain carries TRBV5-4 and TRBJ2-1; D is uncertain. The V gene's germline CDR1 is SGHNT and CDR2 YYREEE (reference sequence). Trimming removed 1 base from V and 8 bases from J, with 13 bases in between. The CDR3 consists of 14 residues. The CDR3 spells CASSLPLVRDEQFF. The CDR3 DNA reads TGTGCCAGCAGCTTGCCCCTAGTCCGGGATGAGCAGTTCTTC.

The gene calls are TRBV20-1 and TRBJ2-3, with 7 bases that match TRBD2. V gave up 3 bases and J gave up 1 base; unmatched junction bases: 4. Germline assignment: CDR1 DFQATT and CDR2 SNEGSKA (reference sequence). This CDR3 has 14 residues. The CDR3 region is CSASALAGTDTQYF. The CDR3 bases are TGCAGTGCTAGCGCCCTAGCGGGCACAGATACGCAGTATTTT.

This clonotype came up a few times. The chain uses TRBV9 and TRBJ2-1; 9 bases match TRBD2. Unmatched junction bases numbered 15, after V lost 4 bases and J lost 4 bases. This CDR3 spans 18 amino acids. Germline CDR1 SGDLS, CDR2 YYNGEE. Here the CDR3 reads CASSPRGVLAGRYNEQFF. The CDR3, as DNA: TGTGCCAGCAGCCCCAGGGGGGTACTAGCGGGTCGATACAATGAGCAGTTCTTC. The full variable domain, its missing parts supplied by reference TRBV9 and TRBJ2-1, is DSGVTQTPKHLITATGQRVTLRCSPRSGDLSVYWYQQSLDQGLQFLIQYYNGEERAKGNILERFSAQQFPDLHSELNLSSLELGDSALYFCASSPRGVLAGRYNEQFFGPGTRLTVL.

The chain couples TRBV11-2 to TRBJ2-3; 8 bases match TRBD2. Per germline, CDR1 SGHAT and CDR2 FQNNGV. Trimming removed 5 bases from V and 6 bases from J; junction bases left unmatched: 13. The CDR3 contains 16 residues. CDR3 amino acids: CASSQRETGVEDTQYF. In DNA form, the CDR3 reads TGTGCCAGCAGCCAGCGGGAGACGGGGGTGGAGGATACGCAGTATTTT.

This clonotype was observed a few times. The CDR3 sequence is CASPLGVGRGGTDTQYF. The CDR3 DNA is TGTGCCAGCCCTCTAGGGGTCGGGCGGGGAGGCACAGATACGCAGTATTTT. The J gene is TRBJ2-3, the V gene TRBV7-2; a weak D match, TRBD2 (6 bases). The CDR3 sequence is 17 residues long. Germline values: CDR1 SGHTA, CDR2 FQGNSA. The V gene lost 8 bases and the J gene lost 1 base, with 22 bases spanning the gap.

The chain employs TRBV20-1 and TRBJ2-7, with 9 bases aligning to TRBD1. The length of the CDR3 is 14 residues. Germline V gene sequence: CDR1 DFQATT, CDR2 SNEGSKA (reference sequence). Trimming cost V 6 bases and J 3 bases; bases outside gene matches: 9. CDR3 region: CSAHEGTGIYEQYF. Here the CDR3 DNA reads TGCAGTGCCCACGAGGGGACAGGGATCTACGAGCAGTACTTC.

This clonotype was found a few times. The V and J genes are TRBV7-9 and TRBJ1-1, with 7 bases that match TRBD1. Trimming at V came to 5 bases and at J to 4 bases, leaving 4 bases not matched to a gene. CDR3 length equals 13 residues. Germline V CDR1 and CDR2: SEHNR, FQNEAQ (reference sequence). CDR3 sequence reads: CASSPGTVTEAFF. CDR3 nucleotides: TGTGCCAGCAGCCCCGGGACAGTCACTGAAGCTTTCTTT.

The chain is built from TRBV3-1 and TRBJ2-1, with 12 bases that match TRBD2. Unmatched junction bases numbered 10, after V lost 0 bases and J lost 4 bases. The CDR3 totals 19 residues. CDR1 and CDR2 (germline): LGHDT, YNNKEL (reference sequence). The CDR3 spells CASSQDPGLAGGKYNEQFF. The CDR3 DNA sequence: TGTGCCAGCAGCCAAGATCCCGGTCTAGCGGGGGGGAAGTACAATGAGCAGTTCTTC.

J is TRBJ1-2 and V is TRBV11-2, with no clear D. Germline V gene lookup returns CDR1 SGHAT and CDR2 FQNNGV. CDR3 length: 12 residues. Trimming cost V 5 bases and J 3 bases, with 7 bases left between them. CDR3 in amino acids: CASSPVDYGYTF. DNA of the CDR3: TGTGCCAGCAGCCCCGTTGACTATGGCTACACCTTC.

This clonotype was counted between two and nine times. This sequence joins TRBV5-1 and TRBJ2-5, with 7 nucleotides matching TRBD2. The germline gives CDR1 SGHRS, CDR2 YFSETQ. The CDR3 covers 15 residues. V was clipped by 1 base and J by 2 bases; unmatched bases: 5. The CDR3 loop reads CASSLTAGWQETQYF. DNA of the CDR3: TGCGCCAGCAGCTTGACAGCGGGGTGGCAAGAGACCCAGTACTTC.

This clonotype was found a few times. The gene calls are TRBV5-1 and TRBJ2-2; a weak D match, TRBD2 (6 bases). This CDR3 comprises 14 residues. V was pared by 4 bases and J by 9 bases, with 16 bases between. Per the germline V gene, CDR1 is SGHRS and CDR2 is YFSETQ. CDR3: CASSPLLLARELFF. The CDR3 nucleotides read TGCGCCAGCAGCCCCCTCCTTCTAGCGCGGGAGCTGTTTTTT.

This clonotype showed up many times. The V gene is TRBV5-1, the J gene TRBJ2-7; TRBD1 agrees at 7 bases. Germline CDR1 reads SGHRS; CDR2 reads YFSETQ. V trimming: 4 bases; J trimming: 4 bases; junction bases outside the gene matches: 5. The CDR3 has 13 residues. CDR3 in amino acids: CASSVGQPYEQYF. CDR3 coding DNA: TGCGCCAGCAGCGTGGGACAGCCTTACGAGCAGTACTTC.

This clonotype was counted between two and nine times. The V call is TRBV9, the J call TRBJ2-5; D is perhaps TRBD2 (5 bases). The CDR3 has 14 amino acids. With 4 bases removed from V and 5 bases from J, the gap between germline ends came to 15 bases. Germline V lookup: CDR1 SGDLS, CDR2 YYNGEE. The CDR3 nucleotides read TGTGCCAGCAGCTCCCGGGCCCGAGGGGAGACCCAGTACTTC. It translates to CASSSRARGETQYF.

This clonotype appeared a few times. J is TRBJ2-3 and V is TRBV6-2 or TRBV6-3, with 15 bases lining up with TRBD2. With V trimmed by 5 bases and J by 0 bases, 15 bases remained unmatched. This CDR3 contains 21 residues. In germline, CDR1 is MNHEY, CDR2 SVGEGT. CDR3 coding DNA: TGTGCCAGCAGTCGGACTAGCGGGAGGGCCGATTTTTCAACTAGCACAGATACGCAGTATTTT. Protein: CASSRTSGRADFSTSTDTQYF.

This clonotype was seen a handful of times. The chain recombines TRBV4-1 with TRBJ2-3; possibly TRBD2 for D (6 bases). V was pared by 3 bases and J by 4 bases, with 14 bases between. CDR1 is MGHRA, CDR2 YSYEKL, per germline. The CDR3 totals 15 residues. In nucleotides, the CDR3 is TGCGCCAGCAGCCAGGCCGGGACTGCCGCAGATACGCAGTATTTT. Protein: CASSQAGTAADTQYF.

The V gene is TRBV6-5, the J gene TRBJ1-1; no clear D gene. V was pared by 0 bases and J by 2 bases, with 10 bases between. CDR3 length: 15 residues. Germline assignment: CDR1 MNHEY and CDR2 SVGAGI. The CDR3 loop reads CASSYSGWSNTEAFF. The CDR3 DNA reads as TGTGCCAGCAGTTACTCGGGGTGGAGTAACACTGAAGCTTTCTTT.